This T cell receptor beta chain was captured in a study of cytomegalovirus exposure and HLA in healthy donors. Germline values: CDR1 SGHRS, CDR2 YFSETQ. The CDR3 extends over 14 amino acids. Trimming removed 5 bases at V and 2 bases at J, with 13 bases between. About this clone: What it recognizes is unknown.

Whole-study findings and limits: It was 160 or so TCR beta chains that were listed as cytomegalovirus-associated. Accurate HLA-A and HLA-B prediction from TCR beta sequences was reported for most subjects.

At the time of sampling, donors were nominally healthy, though unrecorded immune exposures were likely. 13 Jbeta primers and 60 Vbeta primers were used for the PCR. Repertoires were generated with immunoSEQ multiplex PCR, while TCRdb's copy carries only in-frame clones and drops some. The data show some 140,000 clones, 80% seen once. This chain joins TRBV5-1 and TRBJ2-5; perhaps TRBD1 as D (5 bases). The specimen sequenced was PBMCs. The sequence was collected from a male donor in good health and CMV-seropositive. CDR3 residues: CASSLWGSQETQYF. In nucleotides, the CDR3 is TGCGCCAGCAGTCTTTGGGGCAGTCAAGAGACCCAGTACTTC.